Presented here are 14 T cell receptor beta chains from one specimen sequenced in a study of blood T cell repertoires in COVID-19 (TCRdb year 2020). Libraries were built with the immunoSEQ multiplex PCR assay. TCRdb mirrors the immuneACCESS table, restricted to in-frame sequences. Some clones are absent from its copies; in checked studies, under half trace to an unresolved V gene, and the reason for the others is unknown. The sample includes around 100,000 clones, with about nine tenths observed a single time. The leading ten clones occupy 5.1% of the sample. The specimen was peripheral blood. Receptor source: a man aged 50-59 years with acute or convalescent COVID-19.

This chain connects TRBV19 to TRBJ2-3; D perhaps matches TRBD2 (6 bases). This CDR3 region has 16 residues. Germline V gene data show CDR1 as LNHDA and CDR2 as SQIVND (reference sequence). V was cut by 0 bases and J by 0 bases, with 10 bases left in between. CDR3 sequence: CASSIDLATSTDTQYF. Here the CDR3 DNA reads TGTGCCAGTAGTATAGACCTAGCGACTAGCACAGATACGCAGTATTTT. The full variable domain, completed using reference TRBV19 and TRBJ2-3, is DGGITQSPKYLFRKEGQNVTLSCEQNLNHDAMYWYRQDPGQGLRLIYYSQIVNDFQKGDIAEGYSVSREKKESFPLTVTSAQKNPTAFYLCASSIDLATSTDTQYFGPGTRLTVL.

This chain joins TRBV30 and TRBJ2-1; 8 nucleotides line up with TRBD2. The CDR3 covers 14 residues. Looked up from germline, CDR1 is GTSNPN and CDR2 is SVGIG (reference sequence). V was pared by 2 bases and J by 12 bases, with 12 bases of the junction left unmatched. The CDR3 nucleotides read TGTGCCTGGAGTATGAGCGGGGGTACAATGAGGCAGTTCTTC. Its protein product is CAWSMSGGTMRQFF.

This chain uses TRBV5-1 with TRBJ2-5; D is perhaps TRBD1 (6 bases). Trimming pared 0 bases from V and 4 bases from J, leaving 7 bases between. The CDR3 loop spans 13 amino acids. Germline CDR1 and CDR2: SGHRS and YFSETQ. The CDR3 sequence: CASSLGGPETQYF. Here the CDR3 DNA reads TGCGCCAGCAGCTTGGGGGGGCCAGAGACCCAGTACTTC.

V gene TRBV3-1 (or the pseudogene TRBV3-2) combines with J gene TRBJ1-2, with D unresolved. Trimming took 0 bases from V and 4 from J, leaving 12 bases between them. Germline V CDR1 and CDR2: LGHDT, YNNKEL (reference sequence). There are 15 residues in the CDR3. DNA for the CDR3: TGTGCCAGCAGCCAAGAAGGAGTAGCCGGCTATGGCTACACCTTC. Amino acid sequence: CASSQEGVAGYGYTF.

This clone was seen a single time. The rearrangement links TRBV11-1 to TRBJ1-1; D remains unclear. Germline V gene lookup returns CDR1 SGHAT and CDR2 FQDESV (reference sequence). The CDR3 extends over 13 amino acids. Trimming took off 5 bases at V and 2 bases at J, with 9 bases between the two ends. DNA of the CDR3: TGTGCCAGCAGCCACGGGTTAAACACTGAAGCTTTCTTT. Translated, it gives CASSHGLNTEAFF.

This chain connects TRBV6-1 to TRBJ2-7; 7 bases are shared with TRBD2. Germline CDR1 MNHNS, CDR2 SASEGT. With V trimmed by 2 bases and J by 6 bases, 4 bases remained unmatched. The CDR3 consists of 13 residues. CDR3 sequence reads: CASSERTSTEQYF. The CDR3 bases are TGTGCCAGCAGTGAAAGGACTAGTACCGAGCAGTACTTC.

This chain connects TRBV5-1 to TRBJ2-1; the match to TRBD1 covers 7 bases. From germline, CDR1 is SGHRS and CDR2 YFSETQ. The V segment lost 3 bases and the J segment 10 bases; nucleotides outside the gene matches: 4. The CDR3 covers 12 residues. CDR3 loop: CASSSTGMEQFF. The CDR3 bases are TGCGCCAGCAGCTCGACAGGGATGGAGCAGTTCTTC.

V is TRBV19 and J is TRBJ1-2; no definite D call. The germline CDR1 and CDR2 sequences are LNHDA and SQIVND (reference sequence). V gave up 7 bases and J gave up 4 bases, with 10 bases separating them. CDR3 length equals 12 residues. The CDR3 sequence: CASTEGGYGYTF. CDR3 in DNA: TGTGCCAGTACCGAAGGCGGCTATGGCTACACCTTC.

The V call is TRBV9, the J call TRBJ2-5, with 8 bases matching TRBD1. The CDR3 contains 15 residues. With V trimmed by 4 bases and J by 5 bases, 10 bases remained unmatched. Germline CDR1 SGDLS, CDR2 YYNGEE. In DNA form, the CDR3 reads TGTGCCAGCAGCACCCGACCCGGGACAGGCGAGACCCAGTACTTC. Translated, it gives CASSTRPGTGETQYF.

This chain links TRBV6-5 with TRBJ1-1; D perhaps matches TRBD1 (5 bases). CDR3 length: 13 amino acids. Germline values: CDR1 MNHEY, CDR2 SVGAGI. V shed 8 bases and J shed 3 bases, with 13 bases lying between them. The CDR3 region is CASRRSRDTEAFF. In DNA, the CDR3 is TGTGCCAGCCGGCGGAGCAGGGACACTGAAGCTTTCTTT.

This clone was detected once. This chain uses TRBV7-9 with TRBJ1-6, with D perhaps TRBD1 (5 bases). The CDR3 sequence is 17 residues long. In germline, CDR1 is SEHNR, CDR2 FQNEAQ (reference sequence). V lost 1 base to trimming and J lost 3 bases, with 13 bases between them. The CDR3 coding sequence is TGTGCCAGCAGCTTAGTAAGGGGCGGATTCTATAATTCACCCCTCCACTTT. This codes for CASSLVRGGFYNSPLHF.

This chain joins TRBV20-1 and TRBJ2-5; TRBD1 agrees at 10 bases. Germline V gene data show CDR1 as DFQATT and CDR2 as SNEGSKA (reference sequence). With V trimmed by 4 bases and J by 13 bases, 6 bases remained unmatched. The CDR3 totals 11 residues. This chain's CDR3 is CSAMVGDRGYF. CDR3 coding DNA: TGCAGTGCTATGGTCGGGGACAGGGGGTACTTC.

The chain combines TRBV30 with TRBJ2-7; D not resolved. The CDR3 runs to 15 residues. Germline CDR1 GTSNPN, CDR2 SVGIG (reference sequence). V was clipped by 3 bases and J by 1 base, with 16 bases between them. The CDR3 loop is CAWRTKSTLSYEQYF. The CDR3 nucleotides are TGTGCCTGGAGGACAAAGTCGACCCTTTCCTACGAGCAGTACTTC. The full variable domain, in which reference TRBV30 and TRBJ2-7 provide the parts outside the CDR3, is SQTIHQWPATLVQPVGSPLSLECTVEGTSNPNLYWYRQAAGRGLQLLFYSVGIGQISSEVPQNLSASRPQDRQFILSSKKLLLSDSGFYLCAWRTKSTLSYEQYFGPGTRLTVT.

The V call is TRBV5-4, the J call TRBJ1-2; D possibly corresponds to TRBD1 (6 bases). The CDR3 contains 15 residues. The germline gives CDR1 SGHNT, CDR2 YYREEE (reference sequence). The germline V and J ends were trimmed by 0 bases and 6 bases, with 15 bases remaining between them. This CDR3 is CASSLGLRTEDGYTF. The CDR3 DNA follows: TGTGCCAGCAGCTTGGGTCTGAGGACAGAGGATGGCTACACCTTC.